The sequence of this T cell receptor beta chain was determined in a study of follicular helper T cells after annual influenza vaccination. About the study: Sampling occurred days 0, 7 and 28 after each influenza vaccination.

Specified time point: 2015-2016 season, 7 days after influenza vaccination. Regarding this clone: Its antigen is not known.

Broader study findings: ICOS+CD38+ cTfh clonality change tracked circulating plasmablast frequency change.

This CDR3 is 20 amino acids long. CDR1 MGHRA and CDR2 YSYEKL come from the germline V gene. After removal of 2 bases from V and 2 bases from J, the junction contained 18 bases not matched to a gene. TCRB was sequenced at Survey level resolution. The assay was immunoSEQ multiplex PCR, and TCRdb's table has in-frame clones only and misses some. The sample holds 6,500 to 7,000 clones, roughly 82% seen once. The clonotype originates from an adult who received the influenza vaccine. The V and J genes are TRBV4-1 and TRBJ1-5; 7 bases align to TRBD1. Specimen: CXCR5- memory CD4+ T cells sorted from blood, collected 7 days after influenza vaccination. Here the CDR3 reads CASSQTPGNRGLGGNQPQHF. The CDR3 nucleotides read TGCGCCAGCAGCCAAACCCCCGGTAACAGGGGCCTGGGGGGCAATCAGCCCCAGCATTTT.